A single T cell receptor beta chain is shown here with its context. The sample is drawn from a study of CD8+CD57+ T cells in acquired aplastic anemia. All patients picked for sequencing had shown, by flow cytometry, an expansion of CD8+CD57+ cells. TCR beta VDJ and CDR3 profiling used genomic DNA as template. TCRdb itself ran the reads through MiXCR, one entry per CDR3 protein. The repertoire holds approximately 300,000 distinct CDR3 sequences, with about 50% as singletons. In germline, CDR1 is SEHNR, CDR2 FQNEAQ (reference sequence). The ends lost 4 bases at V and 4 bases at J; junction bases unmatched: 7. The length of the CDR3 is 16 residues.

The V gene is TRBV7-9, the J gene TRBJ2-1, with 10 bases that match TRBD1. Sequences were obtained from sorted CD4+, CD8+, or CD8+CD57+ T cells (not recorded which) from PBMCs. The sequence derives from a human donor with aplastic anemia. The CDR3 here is CASSSLGQGGYNEQFF. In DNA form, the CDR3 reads TGTGCCAGCAGCTCACTAGGACAGGGGGGATACAATGAGCAGTTCTTC.